This paragraph reports one TCR beta chain. Allocation to cohorts depended on clinical history reported by the participants. The data were obtained in a study of blood T cell repertoires in COVID-19. The table came from immunoSEQ multiplex PCR; TCRdb's copy has only in-frame clones and leaves some out. Of fewer than 350,000 clones listed, around 93% are singletons. The source is a man aged 40-49 years who had been exposed to COVID-19. The material sequenced was PBMCs or T cells enriched from blood (not recorded which).

CDR3 coding DNA: TGTGCCAGCAGTTTGGGGACTACTACCTCCTACGAGCAGTACTTC. This encodes CASSLGTTTSYEQYF. V is TRBV28 and J is TRBJ2-7; the match to TRBD2 covers 7 bases. The V gene end was trimmed by 3 bases and the J gene end by 0 bases; junction bases not matched to a gene: 5. The CDR3 has 15 amino acids. Germline V lookup: CDR1 MDHEN, CDR2 SYDVKM.